One sample yielded the 30 T cell receptor beta chains listed below, sequenced in a study of regulatory T cells in long-lasting Graves disease. As to time point: newly diagnosed GD, antithyroid drugs for less than 3 months. Extracted PBMC RNA gave rise to the TCR library. Through Arm-PCR of CDR3 regions and iRepertoire HTBI primers, TCR beta libraries were built. From the multiplex PCR reads, TCRdb called clonotypes with MiXCR, one entry per CDR3 protein. Among 600,000 to 650,000 distinct CDR3 sequences listed, 15% to 20% were seen once. These data were also reused for a study on T cells in Graves' hyperthyroidism and ophthalmopathy.

The material was peripheral blood mononuclear cells (PBMCs), obtained at new diagnosis, from a patient treated with antithyroid drugs. These receptors came from a woman aged 25 to 39 with Graves disease.

This clonotype was detected a few times. This chain uses TRBV28 with TRBJ1-2; 7 bases are shared with TRBD1. Trimming removed 7 bases from V and 7 bases from J; junction bases left unmatched: 9. The CDR3 extends over 13 amino acids. CDR1 and CDR2 from the germline V gene are MDHEN and SYDVKM. The chain's CDR3 is CASIETGISGYTF. The CDR3 DNA reads TGTGCCAGCATCGAGACAGGGATTTCTGGCTACACCTTC.

In this sample, this clonotype turned up many times. This rearrangement joins TRBV3-1 to TRBJ2-1; D might be TRBD1 (6 bases). This CDR3 has 15 residues. V was clipped by 8 bases and J by 4 bases, with 18 bases between them. The germline gives CDR1 LGHDT, CDR2 YNNKEL (reference sequence). The CDR3 DNA sequence: TGTGCCAGCGGCCGTCAGGGGCGGGTATACAATGAGCAGTTCTTC. As protein: CASGRQGRVYNEQFF.

This clonotype was counted a few times. This chain links TRBV7-9 with TRBJ2-2; D is uncertain. The CDR3 covers 15 residues. Trimming took off 5 bases at V and 9 bases at J, with 19 bases between the two ends. CDR1 SEHNR and CDR2 FQNEAQ come from the germline V gene (reference sequence). The CDR3 region is CASSPYGSSARELFF. CDR3 bases: TGTGCCAGCAGCCCCTATGGGTCCAGCGCCAGGGAGCTGTTTTTT.

The sample holds many counts of this clonotype. The chain employs TRBV7-9 and TRBJ1-1; D is ambiguous. Between the trimmed V and J ends, which lost 5 bases and 11 bases, there was a span of 15 bases. The CDR3 runs 12 residues. The germline gives CDR1 SEHNR, CDR2 FQNEAQ (reference sequence). This CDR3 reads CASSIHLRRAFF. The CDR3 DNA reads as TGTGCCAGCAGCATTCACCTAAGGCGCGCTTTCTTT.

This clonotype was seen many times. V and J are TRBV11-2 and TRBJ2-5, with D tentatively TRBD1 or TRBD2 (5 bases each). The CDR3 runs 13 residues. Germline assignment: CDR1 SGHAT and CDR2 FQNNGV. Trimming removed 3 bases from V and 4 bases from J, with 9 bases in between. The CDR3 DNA reads TGTGCCAGCAGCTTCGGGACCGGAGAGACCCAGTACTTC. Translating it yields CASSFGTGETQYF. Drawing the rest from reference TRBV11-2 and TRBJ2-5, the complete variable domain is EAGVAQSPRYKIIEKRQSVAFWCNPISGHATLYWYQQILGQGPKLLIQFQNNGVVDDSQLPKDRFSAERLKGVDSTLKIQPAKLEDSAVYLCASSFGTGETQYFGPGTRLLVL.

Remarks on this clonotype: The likely explanation is a read error, given a far larger clone one base away. The rearrangement links TRBV10-1 to TRBJ2-4; tentatively, D is TRBD2 (7 bases). The germline V gene has CDR1 WNHNN and CDR2 SYGVQD (reference sequence). The CDR3 length is 12 residues. CDR3 sequence (DNA): TGCGCCATCGGAGGGAGGGGGTATGAGCGGTTCTTC. This codes for CAIGGRGYERFF.

This rearrangement joins TRBV7-3 to TRBJ2-7, with 9 bases matching TRBD1. The V gene end was trimmed by 2 bases and the J gene end by 0 bases; junction bases not matched to a gene: 2. The germline V gene encodes CDR1 SGHTA and CDR2 FQGTGA. The length of the CDR3 is 15 residues. CDR3 residues: CASSLSGQGSYEQYF. The CDR3 region has the DNA TGTGCCAGCAGCTTATCGGGACAGGGCTCCTACGAGCAGTACTTC.

This clonotype was recorded many times. CDR3 nucleotide sequence: TGTGCCAGCAGCTCGCGACGGGGTGCGGATACGCAGTATTTT. It is translated as CASSSRRGADTQYF. The gene calls are TRBV13 and TRBJ2-3; tentative D call: TRBD2 (5 bases). Germline values: CDR1 PRHDT, CDR2 FYEKMQ (reference sequence). The CDR3 length is 14 residues. Trimming stripped 4 bases from V and 6 bases from J, with 14 bases between.

This clonotype appeared once. The V gene is TRBV19, the J gene TRBJ1-5; 8 nucleotides line up with TRBD1. V gave up 7 bases and J gave up 3 bases; unmatched junction bases: 5. The CDR3 is 14 amino acids. The germline gives CDR1 LNHDA, CDR2 SQIVND (reference sequence). CDR3 region: CASKETGVNQPQHF. In DNA, the CDR3 is TGTGCCAGTAAGGAGACAGGGGTCAATCAGCCCCAGCATTTT.

Comments on this clonotype: The junction departs from the called germline gene at one end, perhaps through a read error. The CDR3 region is CPSSVAPTATSNQPQHF. In DNA form, the CDR3 reads TGTCCCAGCAGCGTAGCTCCCACAGCGACTAGCAATCAGCCCCAGCATTTT. The genes are TRBV9 and TRBJ1-5, with D hard to call. The CDR3 has 17 residues. Germline CDR1 and CDR2: SGDLS and YYNGEE.

V gene TRBV20-1 combines with J gene TRBJ2-5, with TRBD1 matching 11 bases. CDR3 length equals 15 residues. Looked up from germline, CDR1 is DFQATT and CDR2 is SNEGSKA (reference sequence). V was clipped by 3 bases and J by 2 bases; unmatched bases: 5. DNA of the CDR3: TGCAGTGCTAGTACCCGGGACAGGGGGCAAGAGACCCAGTACTTC. It encodes CSASTRDRGQETQYF.

This clonotype was detected ten times or more. V and J are TRBV20-1 and TRBJ2-5; no clear D. Germline loops: CDR1 DFQATT, CDR2 SNEGSKA (reference sequence). The CDR3 is 10 amino acids. V gave up 3 bases and J gave up 5 bases, with 4 bases separating them. The CDR3 region is CSASSETQYF. CDR3 coding DNA: TGCAGTGCTAGCTCCGAGACCCAGTACTTC.

The rearrangement joins TRBV5-1 to TRBJ1-5; the D is unclear. Germline CDR1 is SGHRS and CDR2 is YFSETQ. The CDR3 runs to 15 residues. Trimming took 0 bases from V and 0 from J, leaving 7 bases between them. The CDR3 region has the DNA TGCGCCAGCAGCTTGGGAGAAAATAGCAATCAGCCCCAGCATTTT. Translation: CASSLGENSNQPQHF. Full variable domain (rest looked up from reference TRBV5-1 and TRBJ1-5): KAGVTQTPRYLIKTRGQQVTLSCSPISGHRSVSWYQQTPGQGLQFLFEYFSETQRNKGNFPGRFSGRQFSNSRSEMNVSTLELGDSALYLCASSLGENSNQPQHFGDGTRLSIL.

The sample holds many counts of this clonotype. The chain employs TRBV25-1 and TRBJ1-3; 10 bases match TRBD1. CDR3 size: 16 residues. CDR1 and CDR2 from the germline V gene are MGHDK and SYGVNS. After removal of 5 bases from V and 2 bases from J, the junction contained 6 bases not matched to a gene. CDR3 sequence reads: CASSRGTGVAGNTIYF. The CDR3 DNA reads TGTGCCAGCAGTAGGGGGACAGGGGTGGCTGGAAACACCATATATTTT.

This clonotype was found many times. The chain is built from TRBV10-3 and TRBJ2-5; D might be TRBD2 (5 bases). The ends were cut back, 2 bases at V and 4 bases at J, with 8 bases in the middle. In germline, CDR1 is ENHRY, CDR2 SYGVKD. The CDR3 sequence is 13 residues long. CDR3 in DNA: TGTGCCATCAGTGAGCGGGGTGGAGAGACCCAGTACTTC. It specifies CAISERGGETQYF.

As regards this clonotype: Given a much more abundant clone one base away, this may be a read error. The chain carries TRBV12-3 or TRBV12-4 and TRBJ2-7; D is unclear. Gene TRBJ2-1 matches the end of the DNA better, so the J call may be wrong. This CDR3 region has 16 residues. CDR3 DNA sequence: TGTGCCAGCAGTTTATACCGACCCCTAGGCGGAAATGAGCAGTTCTTC. Its protein product is CASSLYRPLGGNEQFF.

The V and J genes are TRBV30 and TRBJ1-4, with D unclear. V was clipped by 2 bases and J by 8 bases, with 6 bases between them. CDR3 length: 11 residues. CDR1 GTSNPN and CDR2 SVGIG come from the germline V gene (reference sequence). The CDR3 is CAWSIGEKLFF. For the CDR3, the DNA is TGTGCCTGGAGTATTGGGGAAAAACTGTTTTTT.

In this sample, this clonotype turned up many times. The chain uses TRBV7-9 and TRBJ1-1; D call uncertain. Per germline, CDR1 SEHNR and CDR2 FQNEAQ (reference sequence). The CDR3 has 15 residues. Trimming took 5 bases from V and 4 from J, leaving 17 bases between them. DNA for the CDR3: TGTGCCAGCAGCCCTTCAGCAACGTGGGGCACTGAAGCTTTCTTT. It specifies CASSPSATWGTEAFF.

This clonotype was counted ten times or more. The chain uses TRBV12-3 or TRBV12-4 and TRBJ1-1, with 8 bases that match TRBD1. V lost 3 bases, J lost 2 bases, and 5 bases stayed unmatched. The CDR3 is made up of 15 amino acids. The CDR3 DNA follows: TGTGCCAGCAGTTTTTCCGGACAGGGTAACACTGAAGCTTTCTTT. Protein: CASSFSGQGNTEAFF.

The V call is TRBV5-1, the J call TRBJ2-5; TRBD2 matches 15 bases. Germline trimming cut 0 bases from V and 2 bases from J; bases unmatched to any gene: 5. CDR1 SGHRS and CDR2 YFSETQ come from the germline V gene. This CDR3 is built from 18 residues. CDR3 sequence: CASSLAGTSGRIQETQYF. CDR3 bases: TGCGCCAGCAGCTTGGCCGGGACTAGCGGGAGGATACAAGAGACCCAGTACTTC.

This chain connects TRBV20-1 to TRBJ2-5; no reliable D call. V lost 0 bases to trimming and J lost 7 bases, with 12 bases between them. This CDR3 has 13 residues. Germline V gene lookup returns CDR1 DFQATT and CDR2 SNEGSKA (reference sequence). This CDR3 reads CSARDIPMMTQYF. The CDR3 DNA sequence: TGCAGTGCTAGAGATATTCCAATGATGACCCAGTACTTC.

In this sample, this clonotype turned up many times. The V and J genes are TRBV2 and TRBJ1-2, with D unresolved. Germline V gene lookup returns CDR1 SNHLY and CDR2 FYNNEI. The CDR3 extends over 16 amino acids. Trimming cost V 2 bases and J 1 base, with 14 bases left between them. CDR3 region: CASSEIAGRSNYGYTF. DNA for the CDR3: TGTGCCAGCAGTGAAATCGCAGGCCGGAGTAACTATGGCTACACCTTC.

V is TRBV12-3 or TRBV12-4 and J is TRBJ2-7; the D gene is possibly TRBD1 (6 bases). V dropped 10 bases and J dropped 6 bases, with 16 bases sitting between them. The CDR3 consists of 12 residues. As DNA, the CDR3 is TGTGCCACCCAGGGGTCCTCTCTCGAGCAGTACTTC. This sequence encodes CATQGSSLEQYF.

This clonotype was seen only a few times. V gene TRBV3-1 combines with J gene TRBJ2-7; 9 nucleotides align to TRBD2. Germline CDR1 LGHDT, CDR2 YNNKEL (reference sequence). CDR3 size: 14 residues. V was clipped by 3 bases and J by 6 bases; unmatched bases: 6. In DNA, the CDR3 is TGTGCCAGCAGCCAGAGTAGCGGGAGAGGCGAGCAGTACTTC. This sequence encodes CASSQSSGRGEQYF.

This clonotype has a handful of counts. V is TRBV7-2 and J is TRBJ2-4; 11 nucleotides align to TRBD2. The length of the CDR3 is 16 residues. CDR1 and CDR2 from the germline V gene are SGHTA and FQGNSA. V lost 5 bases to trimming and J lost 8 bases; unmatched junction nucleotides: 11. CDR3 sequence: CASSPRGSGRADIQYF. CDR3 bases: TGTGCCAGCAGCCCCAGGGGTAGCGGGAGGGCGGACATTCAGTACTTC.

This clonotype has ten or more counts. This chain joins TRBV7-2 and TRBJ2-7, with 7 nucleotides matching TRBD1. After removal of 5 bases from V and 6 bases from J, the junction contained 7 bases not matched to a gene. The germline V gene has CDR1 SGHTA and CDR2 FQGNSA. The CDR3 covers 13 residues. The CDR3: CASSNQQGTEQYF. CDR3 coding DNA: TGTGCCAGCAGCAACCAACAGGGGACCGAGCAGTACTTC.

This clonotype was detected ten times or more. The chain links TRBV7-9 to TRBJ1-5, with TRBD1 matching over 7 bases. After removal of 5 bases from V and 7 bases from J, the junction contained 8 bases not matched to a gene. Germline assignment: CDR1 SEHNR and CDR2 FQNEAQ (reference sequence). The CDR3 extends over 14 amino acids. CDR3 residues: CASSPTTGRQPQHF. The CDR3 coding sequence is TGTGCCAGCAGCCCGACGACAGGGAGACAGCCCCAGCATTTT. Variable domain in full (rest from reference TRBV7-9 and TRBJ1-5): DTGVSQNPRHKITKRGQNVTFRCDPISEHNRLYWYRQTLGQGPEFLTYFQNEAQLEKSRLLSDRFSAERPKGSFSTLEIQRTEQGDSAMYLCASSPTTGRQPQHFGDGTRLSIL.

This clonotype has more than one count but fewer than ten. This chain joins TRBV28 and TRBJ2-2; tentatively, D is TRBD2 (6 bases). Deletions cut 6 bases from V and 4 bases from J, with 12 bases between. CDR1 is MDHEN, CDR2 SYDVKM, per germline. The CDR3 sequence is 14 residues long. CDR3 residues: CASSLRGGTGELFF. In nucleotides, the CDR3 is TGTGCCAGCAGCCTGCGGGGCGGCACCGGGGAGCTGTTTTTT.

This clonotype was recorded at least ten times. J is TRBJ1-2 and V is TRBV6-1; D ambiguous. The V end was cut by 2 bases, the J end by 1 base, with 8 bases between. Per the germline V gene, CDR1 is MNHNS and CDR2 is SASEGT. The CDR3 runs to 14 residues. The DNA of the CDR3 is TGTGCCAGCAGTGAATTGTACAGTAACTATGGCTACACCTTC. As protein: CASSELYSNYGYTF.

There are many counts of this clonotype. This chain connects TRBV28 to TRBJ2-7, with D possibly TRBD1 on 5 matching bases. The CDR3 has 14 amino acids. Germline V gene lookup returns CDR1 MDHEN and CDR2 SYDVKM. The ends were cut back, 2 bases at V and 3 bases at J, with 11 bases in the middle. CDR3 residues: CASSLTGWDYEQYF. CDR3 DNA sequence: TGTGCCAGCAGTTTAACAGGCTGGGACTACGAGCAGTACTTC.